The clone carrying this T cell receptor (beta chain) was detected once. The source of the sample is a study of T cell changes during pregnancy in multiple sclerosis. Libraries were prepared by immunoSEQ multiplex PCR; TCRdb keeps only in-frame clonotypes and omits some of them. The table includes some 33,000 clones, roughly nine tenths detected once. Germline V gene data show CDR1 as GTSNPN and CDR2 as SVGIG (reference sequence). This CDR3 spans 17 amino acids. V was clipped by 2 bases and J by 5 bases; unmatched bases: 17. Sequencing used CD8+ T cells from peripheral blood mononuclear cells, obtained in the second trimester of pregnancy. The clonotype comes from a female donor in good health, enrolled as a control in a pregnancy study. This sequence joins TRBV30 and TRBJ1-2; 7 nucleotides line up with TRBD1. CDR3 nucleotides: TGTGCCTGGAGTCTCGACAGGGATTCATACTGGCTTTATGGCTACACCTTC. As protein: CAWSLDRDSYWLYGYTF.